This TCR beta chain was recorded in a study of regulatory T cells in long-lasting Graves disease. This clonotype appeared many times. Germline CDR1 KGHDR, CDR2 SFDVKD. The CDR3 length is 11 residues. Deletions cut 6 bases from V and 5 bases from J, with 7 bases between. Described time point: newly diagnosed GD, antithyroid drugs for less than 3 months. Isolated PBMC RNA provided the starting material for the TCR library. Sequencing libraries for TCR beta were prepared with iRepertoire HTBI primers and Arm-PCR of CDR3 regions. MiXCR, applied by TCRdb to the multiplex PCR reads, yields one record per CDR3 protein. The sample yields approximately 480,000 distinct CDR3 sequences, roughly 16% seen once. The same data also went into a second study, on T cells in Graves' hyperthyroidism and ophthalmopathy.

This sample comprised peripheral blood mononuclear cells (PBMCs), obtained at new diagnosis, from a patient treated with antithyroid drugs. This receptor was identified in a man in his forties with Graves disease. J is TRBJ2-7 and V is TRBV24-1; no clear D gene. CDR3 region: CATSYTHEQYF. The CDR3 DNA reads TGTGCCACCAGTTACACGCACGAGCAGTACTTC.